What follows are 19 T cell receptor beta chains derived from one specimen sequenced in a study of T-cell reconstitution after alpha-beta-depleted transplantation in children. For TCRbeta, the library was prepared with unique molecular identifiers. TCRdb reprocessed the PCR reads via MiXCR and lists one record per CDR3 protein. In the table there are 200,000 to 250,000 distinct CDR3 sequences, roughly 9% of which are singletons. The sequencing used PBMCs from the stem cell graft donor, collected from the stem cell graft. These TCRs come from a human donor who donated a stem cell graft to a child with acute lymphoblastic leukemia.

This clonotype was counted many times. The V gene is TRBV7-9, the J gene TRBJ2-3, with 9 bases fitting TRBD1. The CDR3 is 14 residues long. Germline V gene sequence: CDR1 SEHNR, CDR2 FQNEAQ (reference sequence). Germline trimming cut 6 bases from V and 1 base from J; bases unmatched to any gene: 2. The CDR3 sequence is CASRRDRGTDTQYF. CDR3 coding DNA: TGTGCCAGCAGACGGGACAGGGGCACAGATACGCAGTATTTT.

This clonotype occurred many times. This sequence joins TRBV5-1 and TRBJ2-1, with D uncertain. There are 11 residues in the CDR3. The ends were cut back, 4 bases at V and 6 bases at J, with 5 bases in the middle. Germline CDR1 and CDR2: SGHRS and YFSETQ. Here the CDR3 DNA reads TGCGCCAGCAGCCGCAGCAATGAGCAGTTCTTC. It is translated as CASSRSNEQFF.

The CDR3 sequence: CSARDFGLSYEQYF. The CDR3 region has the DNA TGCAGTGCTAGAGATTTCGGGCTATCCTACGAGCAGTACTTC. The chain combines TRBV20-1 with TRBJ2-7; D uncertain. Per the germline V gene, CDR1 is DFQATT and CDR2 is SNEGSKA (reference sequence). The CDR3 sequence is 14 residues long. Trimming removed 0 bases from V and 1 base from J, with 10 bases in between.

This clonotype was seen more than once but under ten times. J is TRBJ2-3 and V is TRBV18; 10 bases are shared with TRBD1. V lost 11 bases to trimming and J lost 4 bases; unmatched junction nucleotides: 12. This CDR3 is 15 amino acids long. Germline V gene data show CDR1 as KGHSH and CDR2 as LQKENI. CDR3 nucleotides: TGTGCCCAAGCCCAGGGACAGGGGACCGCAGATACGCAGTATTTT. It translates to CAQAQGQGTADTQYF.

Concerning this clonotype itself: A junction end diverges from the germline sequence, so it may reflect a read error. V gene TRBV4-3 combines with J gene TRBJ2-1, with a possible D match to TRBD1 (5 bases). The CDR3 is 14 amino acids. Germline CDR1 is LGHNA and CDR2 is YSLEER. The DNA for the CDR3 is TGCGCCAGCAGCCGCGTGACAGCAAACAACGAGCAGTTCTTC. It codes for CASSRVTANNEQFF.

The V and J genes are TRBV3-1 and TRBJ2-5, with a possible D match to TRBD2 (7 bases). V shed 4 bases and J shed 5 bases, with 23 bases lying between them. The CDR3 has 17 residues. Germline V gives CDR1 LGHDT, CDR2 YNNKEL (reference sequence). DNA for the CDR3: TGTGCCAGCAGCCTGGGGGGGGCTAGCGCATTCGGGGAGACCCAGTACTTC. Protein: CASSLGGASAFGETQYF.

Only a few counts were recorded for this clonotype. The chain uses TRBV11-2 and TRBJ1-1; 7 bases fit TRBD1. The CDR3 has 18 residues. The V and J ends lost 1 base and 8 bases, in that order; junction bases with no gene match: 19. Germline loops: CDR1 SGHAT, CDR2 FQNNGV. The CDR3, as DNA: TGTGCCAGCAGCTTAGGCCTGGCAACCGGGACAGAAAAGGAAGAAGCTTTCTTT. Protein product: CASSLGLATGTEKEEAFF.

This clonotype was found a few times. V and J are TRBV7-9 and TRBJ1-3, with D hard to call. The CDR3 is 15 residues long. Trimming cost V 1 base and J 0 bases, with 7 bases left between them. Germline V gene lookup returns CDR1 SEHNR and CDR2 FQNEAQ (reference sequence). This CDR3 reads CASSLVGASGNTIYF. The CDR3 DNA reads as TGTGCCAGCAGCTTAGTAGGTGCCTCTGGAAACACCATATATTTT.

This clonotype appeared a few times. The CDR3 bases are TGTGCCAGCAGTTACAGGGACACAGATACGCAGTATTTT. Its translation: CASSYRDTDTQYF. The J gene is TRBJ2-3, the V gene TRBV6-2 or TRBV6-3; D remains ambiguous. Germline V gives CDR1 MNHEY, CDR2 SVGEGT. V was pared by 2 bases and J by 2 bases, with 5 bases between. The length of the CDR3 is 13 residues.

This clonotype was counted a few times. The chain has TRBV5-1 and TRBJ1-2; D is possibly TRBD1 (5 bases). Trimming removed 4 bases from V and 0 bases from J, with 10 bases in between. CDR3 length equals 14 residues. Per germline, CDR1 SGHRS and CDR2 YFSETQ. CDR3 region: CASSRDGANYGYTF. The CDR3 nucleotides read TGCGCCAGCAGCCGGGACGGTGCTAACTATGGCTACACCTTC.

This clonotype was seen only a few times. V gene TRBV10-3 combines with J gene TRBJ2-2, with 7 bases identical to TRBD1. V was pared by 4 bases and J by 2 bases, with 1 base of the junction left unmatched. CDR1 ENHRY and CDR2 SYGVKD come from the germline V gene. This CDR3 region has 14 residues. The CDR3 DNA is TGTGCCATCAGTGGACAGGGTAACACCGGGGAGCTGTTTTTT. Encoded protein: CAISGQGNTGELFF.

The chain recombines TRBV3-1 with TRBJ2-4; D ambiguous. This CDR3 spans 16 amino acids. V was cut by 0 bases and J by 0 bases, with 9 bases left in between. Per the germline V gene, CDR1 is LGHDT and CDR2 is YNNKEL (reference sequence). DNA for the CDR3: TGTGCCAGCAGCCAAGATGCGGACCTAGCCAAAAACATTCAGTACTTC. Its translation is CASSQDADLAKNIQYF.

This clonotype has a count of ten or more. The DNA of the CDR3 is TGTGCCAGCAGCTTCCCCCGGACTTCTAGCACAGATACGCAGTATTTT. Its protein product is CASSFPRTSSTDTQYF. V is TRBV13 and J is TRBJ2-3, with TRBD2 as a possible D gene (5 bases). Germline assignment: CDR1 PRHDT and CDR2 FYEKMQ (reference sequence). This CDR3 is built from 16 residues. Trimming took off 3 bases at V and 0 bases at J, with 13 bases between the two ends. The full variable domain, rest sourced from reference TRBV13 and TRBJ2-3, is AAGVIQSPRHLIKEKRETATLKCYPIPRHDTVYWYQQGPGQDPQFLISFYEKMQSDKGSIPDRFSAQQFSDYHSELNMSSLELGDSALYFCASSFPRTSSTDTQYFGPGTRLTVL.

This clonotype was recorded a few times. J is TRBJ1-1 and V is TRBV14, with D uncertain. Trimming removed 3 bases at V and 0 bases at J, with 8 bases between. The CDR3 runs to 14 residues. CDR1 and CDR2 from the germline V gene are SGHDN and FVKESK. The CDR3, as DNA: TGTGCCAGCAGCCATCATGGCATGAACACTGAAGCTTTCTTT. It translates to CASSHHGMNTEAFF.

This clonotype was observed a few times. The chain links TRBV20-1 to TRBJ1-1, with D unresolved. This CDR3 spans 11 amino acids. Trimming removed 6 bases from V and 6 bases from J, with 11 bases in between. In germline, CDR1 is DFQATT, CDR2 SNEGSKA (reference sequence). CDR3 sequence reads: CSAFSDPEAFF. CDR3 DNA sequence: TGCAGTGCCTTCTCTGACCCTGAAGCTTTCTTT.

This clonotype was counted ten times or more. The genes are TRBV9 and TRBJ2-7, with TRBD1 matching over 7 bases. V shed 3 bases, J shed 0 bases, and the junction held 6 bases outside the gene matches. The CDR3 sequence is 15 residues long. CDR1 and CDR2 from the germline V gene are SGDLS and YYNGEE. The CDR3 loop is CASSAGTVGSYEQYF. DNA for the CDR3: TGTGCCAGCAGCGCCGGGACAGTCGGCTCCTACGAGCAGTACTTC.

The table lists this clonotype with a few counts. This chain uses TRBV19 with TRBJ2-2; the match to TRBD1 covers 8 bases. The CDR3 contains 16 residues. Germline loops: CDR1 LNHDA, CDR2 SQIVND (reference sequence). V dropped 5 bases and J dropped 5; count of bases not matched to a gene: 10. In DNA, the CDR3 is TGTGCCAGTAGTTGGCAGGACAGGGTGGTTACCGGGGAGCTGTTTTTT. Translation: CASSWQDRVVTGELFF.

This clonotype was found many times. V usage is TRBV20-1 and J usage is TRBJ2-3; 13 bases are shared with TRBD2. With 5 bases clipped from V and 6 bases from J, the junction kept 5 bases outside the gene matches. The CDR3 loop spans 14 amino acids. Germline CDR1 and CDR2: DFQATT and SNEGSKA (reference sequence). CDR3 amino acids: CSAPRLAGGDTQYF. The CDR3 region has the DNA TGCAGTGCTCCTCGACTAGCGGGGGGCGATACGCAGTATTTT.

There are many counts of this clonotype. The V call is TRBV7-8, the J call TRBJ2-5; 13 bases map to TRBD2. The germline CDR1 and CDR2 sequences are SGHVS and FQNEAQ. This CDR3 region has 17 residues. The trim removed 4 bases at V and 10 bases at J, leaving 15 bases unmatched. CDR3 residues: CASSSHQPGTSGDNQYF. CDR3 sequence (DNA): TGTGCCAGCAGCTCCCATCAGCCCGGGACTAGCGGGGATAACCAGTACTTC.